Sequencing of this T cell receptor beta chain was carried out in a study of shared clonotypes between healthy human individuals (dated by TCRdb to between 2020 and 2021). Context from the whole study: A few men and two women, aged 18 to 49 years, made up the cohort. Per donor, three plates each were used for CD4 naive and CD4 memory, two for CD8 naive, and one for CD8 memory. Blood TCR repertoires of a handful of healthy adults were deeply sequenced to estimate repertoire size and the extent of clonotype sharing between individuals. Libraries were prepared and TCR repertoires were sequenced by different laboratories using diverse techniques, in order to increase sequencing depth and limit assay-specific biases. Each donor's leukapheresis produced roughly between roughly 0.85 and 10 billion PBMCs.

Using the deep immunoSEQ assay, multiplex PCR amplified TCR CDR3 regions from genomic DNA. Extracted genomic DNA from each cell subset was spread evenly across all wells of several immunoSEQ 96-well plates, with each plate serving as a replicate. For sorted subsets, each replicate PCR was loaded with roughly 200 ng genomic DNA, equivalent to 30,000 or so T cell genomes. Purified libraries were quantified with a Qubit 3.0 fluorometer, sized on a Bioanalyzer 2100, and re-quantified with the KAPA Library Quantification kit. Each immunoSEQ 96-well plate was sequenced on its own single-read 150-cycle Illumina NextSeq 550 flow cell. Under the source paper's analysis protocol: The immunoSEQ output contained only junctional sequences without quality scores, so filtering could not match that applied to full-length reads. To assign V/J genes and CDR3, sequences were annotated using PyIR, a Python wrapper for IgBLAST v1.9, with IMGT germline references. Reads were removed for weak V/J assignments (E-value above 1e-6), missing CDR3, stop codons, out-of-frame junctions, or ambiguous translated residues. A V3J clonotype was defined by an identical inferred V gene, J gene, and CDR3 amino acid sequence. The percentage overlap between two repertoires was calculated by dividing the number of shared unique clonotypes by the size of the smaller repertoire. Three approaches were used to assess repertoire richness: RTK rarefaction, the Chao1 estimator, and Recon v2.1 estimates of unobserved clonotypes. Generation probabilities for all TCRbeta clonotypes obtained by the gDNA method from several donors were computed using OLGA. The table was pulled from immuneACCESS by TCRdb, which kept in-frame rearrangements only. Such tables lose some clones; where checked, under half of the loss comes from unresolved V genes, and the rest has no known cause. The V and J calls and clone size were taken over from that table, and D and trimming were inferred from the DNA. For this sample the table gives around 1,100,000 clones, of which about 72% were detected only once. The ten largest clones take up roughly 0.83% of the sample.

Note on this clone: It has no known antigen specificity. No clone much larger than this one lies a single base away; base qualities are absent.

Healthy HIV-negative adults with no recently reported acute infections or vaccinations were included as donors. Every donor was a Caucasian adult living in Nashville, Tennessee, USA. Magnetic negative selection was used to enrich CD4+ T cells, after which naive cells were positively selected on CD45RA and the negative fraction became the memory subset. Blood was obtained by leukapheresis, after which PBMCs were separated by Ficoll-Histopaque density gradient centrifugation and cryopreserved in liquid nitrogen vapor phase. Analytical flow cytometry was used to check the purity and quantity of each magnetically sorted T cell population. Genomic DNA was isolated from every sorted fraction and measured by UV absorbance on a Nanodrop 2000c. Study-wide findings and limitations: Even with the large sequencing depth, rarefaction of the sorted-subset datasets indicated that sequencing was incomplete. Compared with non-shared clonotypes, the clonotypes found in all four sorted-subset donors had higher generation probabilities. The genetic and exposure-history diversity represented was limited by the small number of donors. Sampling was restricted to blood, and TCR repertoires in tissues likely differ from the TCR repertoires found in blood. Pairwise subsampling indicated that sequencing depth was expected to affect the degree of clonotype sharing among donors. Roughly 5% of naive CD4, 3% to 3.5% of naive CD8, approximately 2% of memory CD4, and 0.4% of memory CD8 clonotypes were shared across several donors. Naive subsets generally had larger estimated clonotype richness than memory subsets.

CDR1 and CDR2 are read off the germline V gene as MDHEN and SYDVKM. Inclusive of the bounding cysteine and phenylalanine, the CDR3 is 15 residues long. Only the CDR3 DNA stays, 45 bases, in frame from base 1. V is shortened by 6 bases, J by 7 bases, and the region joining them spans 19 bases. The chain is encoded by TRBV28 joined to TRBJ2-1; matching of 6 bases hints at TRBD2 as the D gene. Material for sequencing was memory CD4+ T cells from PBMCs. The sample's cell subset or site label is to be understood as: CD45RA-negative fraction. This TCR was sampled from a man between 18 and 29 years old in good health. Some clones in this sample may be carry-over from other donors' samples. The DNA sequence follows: TGTGCCAGCAGCCCTCGGAGGGGAGTATGGAATGAGCAGTTCTTC. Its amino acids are CASSPRRGVWNEQFF.